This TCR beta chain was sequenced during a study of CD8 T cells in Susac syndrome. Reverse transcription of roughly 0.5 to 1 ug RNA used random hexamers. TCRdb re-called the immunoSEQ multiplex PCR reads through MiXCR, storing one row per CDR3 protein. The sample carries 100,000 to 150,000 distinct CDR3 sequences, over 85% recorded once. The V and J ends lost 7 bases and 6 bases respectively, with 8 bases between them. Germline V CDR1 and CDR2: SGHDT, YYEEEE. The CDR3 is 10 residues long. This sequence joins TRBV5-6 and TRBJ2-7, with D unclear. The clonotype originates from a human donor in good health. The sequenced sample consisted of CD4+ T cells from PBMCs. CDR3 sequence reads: CASGRGEQYF. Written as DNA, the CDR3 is TGTGCCAGCGGTCGCGGCGAGCAGTACTTC. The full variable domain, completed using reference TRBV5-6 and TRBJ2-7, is DAGVTQSPTHLIKTRGQQVTLRCSPKSGHDTVSWYQQALGQGPQFIFQYYEEEERQRGNFPDRFSGHQFPNYSSELNVNALLLGDSALYLCASGRGEQYFGPGTRLTVT.